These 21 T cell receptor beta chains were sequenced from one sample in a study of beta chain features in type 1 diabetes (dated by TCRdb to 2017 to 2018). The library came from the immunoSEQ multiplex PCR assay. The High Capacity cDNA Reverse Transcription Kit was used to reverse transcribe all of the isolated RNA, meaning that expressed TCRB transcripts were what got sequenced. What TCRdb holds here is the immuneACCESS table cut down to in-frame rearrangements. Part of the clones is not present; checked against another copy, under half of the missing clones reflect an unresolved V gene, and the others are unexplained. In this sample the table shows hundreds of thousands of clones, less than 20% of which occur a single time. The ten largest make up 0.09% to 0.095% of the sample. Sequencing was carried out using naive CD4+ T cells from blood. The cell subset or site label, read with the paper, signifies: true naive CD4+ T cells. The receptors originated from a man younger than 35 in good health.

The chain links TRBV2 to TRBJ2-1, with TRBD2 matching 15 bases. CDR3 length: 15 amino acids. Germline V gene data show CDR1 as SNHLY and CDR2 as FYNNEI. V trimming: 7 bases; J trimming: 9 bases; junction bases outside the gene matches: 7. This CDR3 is CASTGTSGRKGEQFF. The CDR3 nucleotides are TGTGCCAGCACAGGGACTAGCGGGAGGAAGGGTGAGCAGTTCTTC.

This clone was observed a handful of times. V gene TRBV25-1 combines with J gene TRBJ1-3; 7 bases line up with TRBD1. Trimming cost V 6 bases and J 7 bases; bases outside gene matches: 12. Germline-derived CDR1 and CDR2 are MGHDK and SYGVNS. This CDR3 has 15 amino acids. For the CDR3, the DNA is TGTGCCAGCAGAAACGCGGGGAACAGGGGTAACACCATATATTTT. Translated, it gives CASRNAGNRGNTIYF.

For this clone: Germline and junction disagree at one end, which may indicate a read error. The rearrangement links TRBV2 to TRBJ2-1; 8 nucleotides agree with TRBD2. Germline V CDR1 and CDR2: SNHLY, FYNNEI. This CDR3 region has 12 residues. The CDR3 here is CASSVREDRRVF. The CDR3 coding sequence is TGTGCCAGCAGTGTGCGGGAGGACCGCAGGGTCTTC. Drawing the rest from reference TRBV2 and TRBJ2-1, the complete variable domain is EPEVTQTPSHQVTQMGQEVILRCVPISNHLYFYWYRQILGQKVEFLVSFYNNEISEKSEIFDDQFSVERPDGSNFTLKIRSTKLEDSAMYFCASSVREDRRVFGPGTRLTVL.

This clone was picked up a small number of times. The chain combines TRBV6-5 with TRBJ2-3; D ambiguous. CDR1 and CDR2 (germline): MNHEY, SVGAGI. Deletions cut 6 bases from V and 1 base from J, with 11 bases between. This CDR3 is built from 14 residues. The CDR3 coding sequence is TGTGCCAGCAGACGACGGATAGGCACAGATACGCAGTATTTT. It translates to CASRRRIGTDTQYF.

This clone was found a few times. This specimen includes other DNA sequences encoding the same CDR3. The CDR3 DNA reads TGTGCCAGCAGCTTAGGGTCTGGGGCCAACGTCCTGACTTTC. Its protein is CASSLGSGANVLTF. The chain joins TRBV7-3 to TRBJ2-6; D gene ambiguous. The CDR3 totals 14 residues. Germline V gene lookup returns CDR1 SGHTA and CDR2 FQGTGA. Trimming removed 2 bases from V and 1 base from J, with 3 bases in between.

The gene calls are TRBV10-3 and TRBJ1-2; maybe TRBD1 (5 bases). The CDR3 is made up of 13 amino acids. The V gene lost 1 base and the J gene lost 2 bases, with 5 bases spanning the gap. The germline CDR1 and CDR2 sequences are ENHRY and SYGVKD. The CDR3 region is CAISEWTNYGYTF. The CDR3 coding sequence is TGTGCCATCAGTGAGTGGACAAACTATGGCTACACCTTC.

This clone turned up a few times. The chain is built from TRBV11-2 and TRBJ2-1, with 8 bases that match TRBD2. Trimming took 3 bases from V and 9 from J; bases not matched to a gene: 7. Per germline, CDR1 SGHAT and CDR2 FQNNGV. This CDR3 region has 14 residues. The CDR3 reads CASSLGGRSGEQFF. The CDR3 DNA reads TGTGCCAGCAGCTTGGGCGGGAGGAGTGGTGAGCAGTTCTTC. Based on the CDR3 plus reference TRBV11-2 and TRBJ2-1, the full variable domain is EAGVAQSPRYKIIEKRQSVAFWCNPISGHATLYWYQQILGQGPKLLIQFQNNGVVDDSQLPKDRFSAERLKGVDSTLKIQPAKLEDSAVYLCASSLGGRSGEQFFGPGTRLTVL.

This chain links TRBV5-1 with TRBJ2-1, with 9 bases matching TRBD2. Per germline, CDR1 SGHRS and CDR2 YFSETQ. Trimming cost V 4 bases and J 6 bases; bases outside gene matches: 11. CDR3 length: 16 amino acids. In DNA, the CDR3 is TGCGCCAGCAGCGTGGAGGGCGGGAGGGCCCCCAATGAGCAGTTCTTC. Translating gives CASSVEGGRAPNEQFF.

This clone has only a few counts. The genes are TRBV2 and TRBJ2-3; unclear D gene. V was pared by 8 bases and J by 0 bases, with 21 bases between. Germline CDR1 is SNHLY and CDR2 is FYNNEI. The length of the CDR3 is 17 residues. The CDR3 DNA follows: TGTGCCAGCCGGACGGAGAAACCGCTATATAGCACAGATACGCAGTATTTT. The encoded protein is CASRTEKPLYSTDTQYF. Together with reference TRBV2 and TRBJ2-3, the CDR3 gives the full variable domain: EPEVTQTPSHQVTQMGQEVILRCVPISNHLYFYWYRQILGQKVEFLVSFYNNEISEKSEIFDDQFSVERPDGSNFTLKIRSTKLEDSAMYFCASRTEKPLYSTDTQYFGPGTRLTVL.

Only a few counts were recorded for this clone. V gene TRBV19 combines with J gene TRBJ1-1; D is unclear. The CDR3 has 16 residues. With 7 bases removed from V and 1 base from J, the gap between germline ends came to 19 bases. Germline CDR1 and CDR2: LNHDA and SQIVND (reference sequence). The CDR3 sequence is CASIPPRGDPNTEAFF. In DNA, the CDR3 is TGTGCCAGTATCCCCCCTCGAGGAGACCCGAACACTGAAGCTTTCTTT.

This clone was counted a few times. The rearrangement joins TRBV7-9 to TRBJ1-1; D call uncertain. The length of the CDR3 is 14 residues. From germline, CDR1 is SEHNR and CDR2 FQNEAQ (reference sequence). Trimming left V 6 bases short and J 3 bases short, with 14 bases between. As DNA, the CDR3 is TGTGCCAGCAGACTTACCGGAGCGGACACTGAAGCTTTCTTT. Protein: CASRLTGADTEAFF.

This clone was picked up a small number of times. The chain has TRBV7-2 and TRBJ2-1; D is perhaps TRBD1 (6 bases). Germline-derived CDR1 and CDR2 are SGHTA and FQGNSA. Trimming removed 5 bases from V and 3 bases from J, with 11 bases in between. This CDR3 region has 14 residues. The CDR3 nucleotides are TGTGCCAGCAGCCCATACAGGGACTACAATGAGCAGTTCTTC. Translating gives CASSPYRDYNEQFF. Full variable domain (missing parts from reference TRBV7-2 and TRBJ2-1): GAGVSQSPSNKVTEKGKDVELRCDPISGHTALYWYRQSLGQGLEFLIYFQGNSAPDKSGLPSDRFSAERTGGSVSTLTIQRTQQEDSAVYLCASSPYRDYNEQFFGPGTRLTVL.

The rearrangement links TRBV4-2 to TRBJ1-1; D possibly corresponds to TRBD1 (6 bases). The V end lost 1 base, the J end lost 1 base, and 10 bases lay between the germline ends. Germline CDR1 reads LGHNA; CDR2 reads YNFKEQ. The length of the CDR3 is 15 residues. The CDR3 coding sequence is TGTGCCAGCAGCCAAGGACAGGCGGCGAACACTGAAGCTTTCTTT. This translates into CASSQGQAANTEAFF.

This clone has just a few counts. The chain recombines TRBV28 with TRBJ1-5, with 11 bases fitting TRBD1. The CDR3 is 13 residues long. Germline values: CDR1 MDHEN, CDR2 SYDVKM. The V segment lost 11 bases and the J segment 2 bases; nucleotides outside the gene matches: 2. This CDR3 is CAGQGAGNQPQHF. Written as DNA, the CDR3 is TGTGCCGGACAGGGGGCGGGCAATCAGCCCCAGCATTTT.

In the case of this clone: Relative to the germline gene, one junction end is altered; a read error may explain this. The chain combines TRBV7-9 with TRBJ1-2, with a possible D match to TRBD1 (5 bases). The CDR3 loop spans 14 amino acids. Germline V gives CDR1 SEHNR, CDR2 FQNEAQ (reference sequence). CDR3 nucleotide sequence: TGTGCCAGCAACTTAGGCCAGGGCAACTATGGCTACACCTTC. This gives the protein CASNLGQGNYGYTF.

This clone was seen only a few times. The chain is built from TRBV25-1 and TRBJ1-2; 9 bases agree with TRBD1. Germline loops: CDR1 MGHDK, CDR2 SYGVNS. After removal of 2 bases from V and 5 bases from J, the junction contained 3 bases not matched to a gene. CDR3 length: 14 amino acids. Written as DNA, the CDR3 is TGTGCCAGCAGTGAAAACAGGGGGCAGTATGGCTACACCTTC. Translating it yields CASSENRGQYGYTF.

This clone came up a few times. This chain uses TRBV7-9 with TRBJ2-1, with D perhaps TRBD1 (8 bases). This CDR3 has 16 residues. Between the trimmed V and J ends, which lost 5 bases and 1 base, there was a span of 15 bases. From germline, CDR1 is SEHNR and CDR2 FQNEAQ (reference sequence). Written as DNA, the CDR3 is TGTGCCAGCAGCCCCCTACAGGGGGGGTCCTACAATGAGCAGTTCTTC. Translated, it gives CASSPLQGGSYNEQFF.

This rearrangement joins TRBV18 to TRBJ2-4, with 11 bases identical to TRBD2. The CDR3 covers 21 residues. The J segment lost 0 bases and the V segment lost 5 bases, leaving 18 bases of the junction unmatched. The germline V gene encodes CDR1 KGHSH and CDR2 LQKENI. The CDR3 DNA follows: TGTGCCAGCTCATTCCTCTACCTCCAACTAGCGGGGGCACTAGCCAAAAACATTCAGTACTTC. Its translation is CASSFLYLQLAGALAKNIQYF.

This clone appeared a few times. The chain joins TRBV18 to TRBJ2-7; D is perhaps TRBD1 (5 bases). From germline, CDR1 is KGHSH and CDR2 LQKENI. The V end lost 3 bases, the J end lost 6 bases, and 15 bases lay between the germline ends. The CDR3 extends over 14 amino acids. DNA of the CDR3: TGTGCCAGCTCACCCTTCGACAGCACCGGCGAGCAGTACTTC. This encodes CASSPFDSTGEQYF.

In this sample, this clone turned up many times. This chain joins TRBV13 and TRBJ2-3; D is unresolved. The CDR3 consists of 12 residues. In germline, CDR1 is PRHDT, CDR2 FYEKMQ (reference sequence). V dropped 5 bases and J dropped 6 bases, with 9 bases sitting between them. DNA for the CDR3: TGTGCCAGCAGCCGTGAATGGGATACGCAGTATTTT. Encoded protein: CASSREWDTQYF.

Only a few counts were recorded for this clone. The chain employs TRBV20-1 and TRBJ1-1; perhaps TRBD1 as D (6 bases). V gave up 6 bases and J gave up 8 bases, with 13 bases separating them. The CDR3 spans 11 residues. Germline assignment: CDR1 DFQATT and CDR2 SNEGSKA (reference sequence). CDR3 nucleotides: TGCAGTGCACCCCAGGGGCCCGAAGCTTTCTTT. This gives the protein CSAPQGPEAFF.